This T cell receptor (beta chain) was sequenced for a study of identifying expanded T cells in peripheral blood. Notes on the study in general: Clone count variance between roughly 2-week samples rose with total template count. Technical replicates showed around 1.2 changed clones; roughly two weeks approximately 15; four weeks 19.

No infections or other immune events were documented during collection. Generated by immunoSEQ multiplex PCR, the TCRdb table keeps only in-frame clones and is missing some. Of about 100,000 clones listed, around 90% were seen once; the top ten hold just over 5.5%. On this clone itself: What it binds is not known.

The sequenced sample was blood. The clonotype was recovered from a person between 18 and 69 years old in good health.

The CDR3 loop is CASSLASGDYGYTF. The DNA of the CDR3 is TGTGCCAGCAGCTTGGCTTCGGGGGACTATGGCTACACCTTC. The V and J genes are TRBV5-8 and TRBJ1-2, with D possibly being TRBD1 (5 bases). Germline V gene lookup returns CDR1 SGHTS and CDR2 YDEGEE. The CDR3 consists of 14 residues. The germline V and J ends were trimmed by 0 bases and 3 bases, with 9 bases remaining between them.